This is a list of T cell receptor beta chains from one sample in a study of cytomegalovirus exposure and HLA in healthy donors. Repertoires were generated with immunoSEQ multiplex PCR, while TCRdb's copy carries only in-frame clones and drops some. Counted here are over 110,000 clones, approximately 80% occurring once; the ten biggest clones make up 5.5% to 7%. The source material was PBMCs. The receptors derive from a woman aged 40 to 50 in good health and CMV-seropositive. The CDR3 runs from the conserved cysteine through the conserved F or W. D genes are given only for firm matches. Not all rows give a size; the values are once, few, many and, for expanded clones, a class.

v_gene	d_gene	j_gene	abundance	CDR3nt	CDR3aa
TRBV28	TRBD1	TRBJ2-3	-	TGTGCCAGCAGTTCAGGGGGAAGAGGCACAGATACGCAGTATTTT	CASSSGGRGTDTQYF
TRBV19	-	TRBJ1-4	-	TGTGCCAGTAGTAATTGGGCGGGGGCAACTAATGAAAAACTGTTTTTT	CASSNWAGATNEKLFF
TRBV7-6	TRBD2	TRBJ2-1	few	TGTGCCAGCAGCCGGGGGGGGGTCTCCTACAATGAGCAGTTCTTC	CASSRGGVSYNEQFF
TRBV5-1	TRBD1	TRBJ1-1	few	TGCGCCACCGGACAGGGGGCGGGCACTGAAGCTTTCTTT	CATGQGAGTEAFF
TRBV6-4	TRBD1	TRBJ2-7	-	TGTGCCAGCCTACGGGACAGGGGTGACGAGCAGTACTTC	CASLRDRGDEQYF
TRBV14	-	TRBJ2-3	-	TGTGCCAGCAGCCCAGTGGGGGGTTACACAGATACGCAGTATTTT	CASSPVGGYTDTQYF
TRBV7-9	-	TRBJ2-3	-	TGTGCCAGCAGCTTAGACAGGGGCACAGATACGCAGTATTTT	CASSLDRGTDTQYF
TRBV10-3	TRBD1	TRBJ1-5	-	TGTGCCATCAGAGACAGGGGGAATCAGCCCCAGCATTTT	CAIRDRGNQPQHF
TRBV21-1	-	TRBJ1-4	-	TGTGCCAGCAGCAACAGATCCTTTAATGAAAAACTGTTTTTT	CASSNRSFNEKLFF
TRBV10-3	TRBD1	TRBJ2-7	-	TGTGCCGTCGGACAGGGAACCTACGAGCAGTACTTC	CAVGQGTYEQYF
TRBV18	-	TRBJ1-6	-	TGTGCCAGCTCACCGAGCTCCTATAATTCACCCCTCCACTTT	CASSPSSYNSPLHF
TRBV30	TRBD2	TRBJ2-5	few	TGTGCCTGGGCTGGAGCGGGAGGGGAGACCCAGTACTTC	CAWAGAGGETQYF
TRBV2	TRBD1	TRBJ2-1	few	TGTGCCAGTGGGACAGACTACAATGAGCAGTTCTTC	CASGTDYNEQFF
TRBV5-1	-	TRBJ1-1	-	TGCGCCAGCAGCAGACAACAGGGAGCGGTGAACACTGAAGCTTTCTTT	CASSRQQGAVNTEAFF
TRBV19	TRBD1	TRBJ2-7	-	TGTGCCAGTAGATTGAGGGGACAGGGCTCCTACGAGCAGTACTTC	CASRLRGQGSYEQYF